This T cell receptor (beta chain) was captured in a study of OX40 agonist ivuxolimab in advanced cancers. The repertoire was sequenced with immunoSEQ multiplex PCR; TCRdb's copy has only in-frame clones and lacks some. The sample yields tens of thousands of clones, around 88% seen once. This CDR3 region has 12 residues. V dropped 2 bases and J dropped 1 base, with 2 bases sitting between them. The germline V gene encodes CDR1 SGHNT and CDR2 YYREEE (reference sequence). The sequencing here drew on CD4+ or CD8+ T cells sorted from blood, taken in a trial of the OX40 agonist ivuxolimab. The genes are TRBV5-4 and TRBJ2-3, with D unresolved. This TCR derives from an adult with an advanced solid tumor such as melanoma, head and neck, liver or kidney cancer. CDR3 DNA sequence: TGTGCCAGCAGCTTCGGCACAGATACGCAGTATTTT. The encoded protein is CASSFGTDTQYF. Full variable domain (missing parts from reference TRBV5-4 and TRBJ2-3): ETGVTQSPTHLIKTRGQQVTLRCSSQSGHNTVSWYQQALGQGPQFIFQYYREEENGRGNFPPRFSGLQFPNYSSELNVNALELDDSALYLCASSFGTDTQYFGPGTRLTVL.